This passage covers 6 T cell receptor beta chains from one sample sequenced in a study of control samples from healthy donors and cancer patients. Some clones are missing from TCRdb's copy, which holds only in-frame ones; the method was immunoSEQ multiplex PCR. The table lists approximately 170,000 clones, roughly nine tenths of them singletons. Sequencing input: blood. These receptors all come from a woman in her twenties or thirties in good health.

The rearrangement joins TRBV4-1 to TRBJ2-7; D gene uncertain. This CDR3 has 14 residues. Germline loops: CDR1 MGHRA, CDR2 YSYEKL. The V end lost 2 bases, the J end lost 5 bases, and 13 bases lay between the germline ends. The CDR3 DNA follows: TGCGCCAGCAGCCAAAATTTTGACGAACACGAGCAGTACTTC. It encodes CASSQNFDEHEQYF.

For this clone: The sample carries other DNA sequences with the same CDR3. In DNA form, the CDR3 reads TGTGCCAGCAGTTTAGGTAGCACAGATACGCAGTATTTT. It specifies CASSLGSTDTQYF. The J gene is TRBJ2-3, the V gene TRBV12-3 or TRBV12-4; D ambiguous. The length of the CDR3 is 13 residues. The V end was cut by 1 base, the J end by 0 bases, with 2 bases between.

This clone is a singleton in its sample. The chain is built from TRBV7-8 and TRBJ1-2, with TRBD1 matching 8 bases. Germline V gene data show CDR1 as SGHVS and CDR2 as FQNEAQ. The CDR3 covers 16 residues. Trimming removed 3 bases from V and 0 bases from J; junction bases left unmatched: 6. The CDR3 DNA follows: TGTGCCAGCAGCTTTGGGGGACAGGACACTAACTATGGCTACACCTTC. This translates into CASSFGGQDTNYGYTF.

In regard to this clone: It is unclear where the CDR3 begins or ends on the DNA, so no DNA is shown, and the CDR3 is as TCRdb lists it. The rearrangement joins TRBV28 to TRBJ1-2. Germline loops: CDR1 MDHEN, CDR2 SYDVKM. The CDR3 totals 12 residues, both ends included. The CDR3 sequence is CASSSSGSGYTF.

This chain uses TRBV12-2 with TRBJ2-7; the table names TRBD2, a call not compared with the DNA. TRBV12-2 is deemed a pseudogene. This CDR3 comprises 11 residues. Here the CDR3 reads CASRLGSEQYF. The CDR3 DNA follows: TGTGCAAGTCGCTTAGGGAGCGAGCAGTACTTC.

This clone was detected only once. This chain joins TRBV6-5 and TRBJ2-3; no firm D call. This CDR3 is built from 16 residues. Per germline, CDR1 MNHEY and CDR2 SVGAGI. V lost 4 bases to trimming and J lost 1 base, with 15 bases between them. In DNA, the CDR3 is TGTGCCAGCAGTTTCTCCTCAGTAGGCGGCACAGATACGCAGTATTTT. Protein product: CASSFSSVGGTDTQYF.